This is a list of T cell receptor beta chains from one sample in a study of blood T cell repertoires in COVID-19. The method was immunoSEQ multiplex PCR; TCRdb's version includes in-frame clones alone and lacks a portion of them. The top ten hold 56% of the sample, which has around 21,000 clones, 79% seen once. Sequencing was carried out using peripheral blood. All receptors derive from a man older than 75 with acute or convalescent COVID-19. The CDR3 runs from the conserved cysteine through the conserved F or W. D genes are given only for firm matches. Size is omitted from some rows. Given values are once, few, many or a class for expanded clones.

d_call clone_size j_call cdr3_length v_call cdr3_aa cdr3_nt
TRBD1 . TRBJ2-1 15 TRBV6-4 CASSAGQGSYNEQFF TGTGCCAGCAGTGCGGGACAGGGCTCCTACAATGAGCAGTTCTTC
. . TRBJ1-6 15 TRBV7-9 CASSPTGSYNSPLHF TGTGCCAGCAGCCCCACAGGGTCCTATAATTCACCCCTCCACTTT
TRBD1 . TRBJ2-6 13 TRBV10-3 CAISGQGANVLTF TGTGCCATCAGCGGACAGGGCGCCAACGTCCTGACTTTC
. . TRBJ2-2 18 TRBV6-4 CASSPFSREVANTGELFF TGTGCCAGCAGCCCCTTTTCCAGGGAAGTTGCGAACACCGGGGAGCTGTTTTTT
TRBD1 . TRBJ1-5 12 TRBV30 CASGQGDQPQHF TGTGCCTCCGGACAGGGAGATCAGCCCCAGCATTTT
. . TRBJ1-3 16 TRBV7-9 CASSPRDTSSGNTIYF TGTGCCAGCAGCCCCCGGGACACGAGCTCTGGAAACACCATATATTTT
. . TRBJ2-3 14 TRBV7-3 CASSPIWGADTQYF TGTGCCAGCAGCCCCATTTGGGGGGCAGATACGCAGTATTTT
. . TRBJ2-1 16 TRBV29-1 CSVPTLGGGVYNEQFF TGCAGCGTTCCAACCCTAGGGGGGGGAGTCTACAATGAGCAGTTCTTC
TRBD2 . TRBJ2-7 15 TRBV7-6 CASSPGLAGGYEQYF TGTGCCAGCAGCCCAGGACTAGCGGGAGGGTACGAGCAGTACTTC
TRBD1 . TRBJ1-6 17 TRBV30 CAWSFVGRGNYNSPLHF TGTGCCTGGAGTTTCGTCGGCAGGGGGAACTATAATTCACCCCTCCACTTT
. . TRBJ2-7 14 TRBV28 CASSFPEYPYEQYF TGTGCCAGCAGTTTCCCGGAGTACCCTTACGAGCAGTACTTC
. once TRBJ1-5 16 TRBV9 CASSVDGGSSNQPQHF TGTGCCAGCAGCGTAGACGGGGGGTCAAGCAATCAGCCCCAGCATTTT
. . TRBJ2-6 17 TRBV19 CASRSRAANSGANVLTF TGTGCCAGTAGAAGCAGGGCAGCTAACTCTGGGGCCAACGTCCTGACTTTC
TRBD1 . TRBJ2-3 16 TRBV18 CASSPRDRVVTDTQYF TGTGCCAGCTCACCGAGGGACAGGGTGGTGACAGATACGCAGTATTTT
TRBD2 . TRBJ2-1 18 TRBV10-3 CAISVWTSGKSLYNEQFF TGTGCCATCAGTGTATGGACTAGCGGCAAGTCTTTATACAATGAGCAGTTCTTC
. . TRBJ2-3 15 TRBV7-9 CASSSRLDGTDTQYF TGTGCCAGCAGCTCGCGACTAGATGGCACAGATACGCAGTATTTT
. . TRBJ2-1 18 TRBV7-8 CASSLAQTVRGSNNEQFF TGTGCCAGCAGCTTAGCTCAAACAGTGAGGGGGTCAAACAATGAGCAGTTCTTC
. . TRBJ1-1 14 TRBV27 CASRGAGFVTEAFF TGTGCCAGCCGCGGGGCGGGGTTCGTCACTGAAGCTTTCTTT
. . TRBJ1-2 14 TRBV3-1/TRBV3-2 CASSQGGPDYGYTF TGTGCCAGCAGCCAAGGGGGCCCGGACTATGGCTACACCTTC
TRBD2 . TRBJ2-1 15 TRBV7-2 CASSLASGSKYEQFF TGTGCCAGCAGCTTGGCTAGCGGGAGTAAATATGAGCAGTTCTTC
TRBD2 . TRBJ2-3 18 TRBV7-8 CASSQRRLAGGPRDTQYF TGTGCCAGCAGCCAGAGGCGGCTAGCGGGAGGGCCACGAGATACGCAGTATTTT
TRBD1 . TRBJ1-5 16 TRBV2 CASSEQGVLRNQPQHF TGTGCCAGCAGTGAACAGGGGGTACTGCGCAATCAGCCCCAGCATTTT
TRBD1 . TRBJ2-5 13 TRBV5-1 CASSTHRGSTQYF TGCGCCAGCAGCACCCACAGGGGGTCAACCCAGTACTTC
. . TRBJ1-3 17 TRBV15 CATSRVRGSLSGNTIYF TGTGCCACCAGCAGAGTCAGGGGTAGCCTTTCTGGAAACACCATATATTTT
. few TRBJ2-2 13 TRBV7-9 CASSGQHTGELFF TGTGCCAGCAGCGGACAGCACACCGGGGAGCTGTTTTTT
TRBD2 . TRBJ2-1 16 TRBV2 CASTAAPREGRDEQFF TGTGCCAGCACCGCCGCCCCGCGGGAGGGAAGGGATGAGCAGTTCTTC
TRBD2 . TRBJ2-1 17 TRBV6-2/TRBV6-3 CASSYSPLAGVYNEQFF TGTGCCAGCAGTTACTCCCCGCTAGCGGGAGTTTACAATGAGCAGTTCTTC
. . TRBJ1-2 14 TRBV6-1 CASSESLAYYGYTF TGTGCCAGCAGTGAATCGCTAGCTTACTATGGCTACACCTTC
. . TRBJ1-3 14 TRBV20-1 CSAIDVSSGNTIYF TGCAGTGCTATTGACGTGAGCTCTGGAAACACCATATATTTT
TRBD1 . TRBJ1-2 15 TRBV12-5 CASGLEQGAGYGYTF TGTGCTAGTGGTTTGGAACAGGGGGCTGGGTATGGCTACACCTTC
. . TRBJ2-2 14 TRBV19 CATADRSNTGELFF TGTGCCACCGCGGATCGATCGAACACCGGGGAGCTGTTTTTT
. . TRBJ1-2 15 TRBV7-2 CASSLRGAPLYGYTF TGTGCCAGCAGCTTACGGGGAGCCCCTTTGTATGGCTACACCTTC
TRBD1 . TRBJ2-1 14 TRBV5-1 CASSLGDSQNEQFF TGCGCCAGCAGCCTAGGGGACAGCCAAAATGAGCAGTTCTTC
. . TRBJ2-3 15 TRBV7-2 CASSSGGLDADTQYF TGTGCCAGCAGCTCCGGGGGACTTGACGCAGATACGCAGTATTTT
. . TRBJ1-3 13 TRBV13 CASSPGLGNTIYF TGTGCCAGCAGCCCAGGTCTTGGAAACACCATATATTTT
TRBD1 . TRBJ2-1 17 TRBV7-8 CASSPPYPGQGGHEQFF TGTGCCAGCAGCCCACCCTACCCGGGACAGGGGGGTCATGAGCAGTTCTTC
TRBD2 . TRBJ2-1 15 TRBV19 CASSISSGRLAEQFF TGTGCCAGTAGTATCTCGAGCGGGAGGTTGGCTGAGCAGTTCTTC
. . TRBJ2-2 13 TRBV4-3 CASTAQGTGELFF TGCGCCAGCACCGCACAGGGAACCGGGGAGCTGTTTTTT
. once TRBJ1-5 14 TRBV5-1 CASSPGQYNQPQHF TGCGCCAGCAGTCCAGGGCAGTACAATCAGCCCCAGCATTTT
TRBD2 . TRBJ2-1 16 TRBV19 CASSIATSGRVNEQFF TGTGCCAGTAGTATAGCAACTAGCGGGAGGGTCAATGAGCAGTTCTTC
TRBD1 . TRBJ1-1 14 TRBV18 CASSPQTGTAEAFF TGTGCCAGCTCACCACAGACAGGGACAGCTGAAGCTTTCTTT
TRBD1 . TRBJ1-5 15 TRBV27 CASGHRGRGNQPQHF TGTGCCAGCGGCCACAGGGGTCGGGGGAATCAGCCCCAGCATTTT
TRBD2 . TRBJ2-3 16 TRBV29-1 CSVEEASGKSTDTQYF TGCAGCGTTGAAGAGGCTAGCGGGAAAAGCACAGATACGCAGTATTTT
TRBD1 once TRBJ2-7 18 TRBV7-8 CASSLSVQGAFSGREQYF TGTGCCAGCAGCTTATCGGTACAGGGGGCTTTTTCTGGTAGGGAGCAGTACTTC
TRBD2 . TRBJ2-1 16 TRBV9 CASSILSGSTYNEQFF TGTGCCAGCAGCATTCTTAGCGGGAGTACGTACAATGAGCAGTTCTTC
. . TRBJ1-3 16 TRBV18 CASSPSLGGAGNTIYF TGTGCCAGCTCACCCTCTCTGGGGGGAGCTGGAAACACCATATATTTT
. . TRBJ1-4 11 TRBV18 CASSPSEKLFF TGTGCCAGCTCCCCCTCGGAAAAACTGTTTTTT
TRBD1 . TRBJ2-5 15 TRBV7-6 CASSSSTGQRETQYF TGTGCCAGCAGCTCATCCACGGGACAGCGGGAGACCCAGTACTTC
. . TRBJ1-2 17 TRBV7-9 CASSFLDKTLSNYGYTF TGTGCCAGCAGCTTTTTGGACAAGACTTTATCGAACTATGGCTACACCTTC
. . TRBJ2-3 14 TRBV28 CASSLPQGIDTQYF TGTGCCAGCAGTTTACCCCAGGGGATAGATACGCAGTATTTT
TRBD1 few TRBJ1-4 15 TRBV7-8 CASSDDRGLSKKLFF TGTGCCAGCAGCGATGACAGGGGGCTGTCGAAAAAACTGTTTTTT
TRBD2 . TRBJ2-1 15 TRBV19 CASSIRGTSYNEQFF TGTGCCAGTAGTATACGTGGGACTAGCTACAATGAGCAGTTCTTC
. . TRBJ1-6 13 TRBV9 CASSVDSSSTLHF TGTGCCAGCAGCGTAGACTCAAGTTCAACCCTCCACTTT
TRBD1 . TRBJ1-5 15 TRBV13 CASSLGQGAVQPQHF TGTGCCAGCAGCTTAGGCCAGGGGGCGGTTCAGCCCCAGCATTTT
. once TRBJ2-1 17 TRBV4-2 CASSQDPGGSPYNEQFF TGTGCCAGCAGCCAAGATCCTGGCGGGTCCCCTTACAATGAGCAGTTCTTC
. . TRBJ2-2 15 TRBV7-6 CASSAWDLNTGELFF TGTGCCAGCAGCGCCTGGGACTTAAACACCGGGGAGCTGTTTTTT
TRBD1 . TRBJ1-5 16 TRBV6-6 CASSPQGGVGNQPQHF TGTGCCAGCAGCCCACAGGGGGGAGTTGGCAATCAGCCCCAGCATTTT
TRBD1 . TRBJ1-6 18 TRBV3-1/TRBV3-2 CASSQDWTGGSYNSPLHF TGTGCCAGCAGCCAAGATTGGACAGGGGGCTCCTATAATTCACCCCTCCACTTT
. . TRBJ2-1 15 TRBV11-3 CASSPYLGGSNEQFF TGTGCCAGCAGCCCCTATCTTGGGGGCTCTAATGAGCAGTTCTTC